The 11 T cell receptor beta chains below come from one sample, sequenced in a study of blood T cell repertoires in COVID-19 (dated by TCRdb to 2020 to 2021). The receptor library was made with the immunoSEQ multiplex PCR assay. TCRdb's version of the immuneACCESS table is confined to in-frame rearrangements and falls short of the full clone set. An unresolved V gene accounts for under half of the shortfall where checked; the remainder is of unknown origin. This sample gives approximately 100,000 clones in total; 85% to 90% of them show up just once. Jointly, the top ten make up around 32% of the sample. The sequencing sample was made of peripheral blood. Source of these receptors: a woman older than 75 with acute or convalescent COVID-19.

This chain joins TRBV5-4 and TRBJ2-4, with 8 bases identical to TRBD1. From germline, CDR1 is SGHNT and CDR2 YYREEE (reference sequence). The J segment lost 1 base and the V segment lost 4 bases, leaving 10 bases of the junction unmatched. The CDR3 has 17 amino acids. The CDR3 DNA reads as TGTGCCAGCAGCAGGATGCAGGGGGCCGTGGCCAAAAACATTCAGTACTTC. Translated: CASSRMQGAVAKNIQYF.

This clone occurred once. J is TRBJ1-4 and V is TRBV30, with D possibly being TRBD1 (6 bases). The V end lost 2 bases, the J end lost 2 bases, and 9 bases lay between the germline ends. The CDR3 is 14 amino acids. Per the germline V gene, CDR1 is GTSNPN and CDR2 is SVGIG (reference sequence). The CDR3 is CAWSSGVTNEKLFF. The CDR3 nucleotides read TGTGCCTGGAGTTCAGGGGTGACTAATGAAAAACTGTTTTTT.

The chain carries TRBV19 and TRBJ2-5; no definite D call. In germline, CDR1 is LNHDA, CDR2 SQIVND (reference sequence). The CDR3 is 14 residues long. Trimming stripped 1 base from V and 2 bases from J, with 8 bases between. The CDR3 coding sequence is TGTGCCAGTAGTATAGGCACAGTTCAAGAGACCCAGTACTTC. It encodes CASSIGTVQETQYF. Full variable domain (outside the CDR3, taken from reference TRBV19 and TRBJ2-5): DGGITQSPKYLFRKEGQNVTLSCEQNLNHDAMYWYRQDPGQGLRLIYYSQIVNDFQKGDIAEGYSVSREKKESFPLTVTSAQKNPTAFYLCASSIGTVQETQYFGPGTRLLVL.

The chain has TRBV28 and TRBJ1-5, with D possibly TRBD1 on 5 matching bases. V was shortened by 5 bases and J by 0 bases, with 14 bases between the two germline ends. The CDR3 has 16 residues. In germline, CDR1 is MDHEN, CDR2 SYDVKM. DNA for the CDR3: TGTGCCAGCAGTCTGATAGGGGTTAATAGCAATCAGCCCCAGCATTTT. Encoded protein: CASSLIGVNSNQPQHF. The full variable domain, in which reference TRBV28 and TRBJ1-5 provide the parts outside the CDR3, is DVKVTQSSRYLVKRTGEKVFLECVQDMDHENMFWYRQDPGLGLRLIYFSYDVKMKEKGDIPEGYSVSREKKERFSLILESASTNQTSMYLCASSLIGVNSNQPQHFGDGTRLSIL.

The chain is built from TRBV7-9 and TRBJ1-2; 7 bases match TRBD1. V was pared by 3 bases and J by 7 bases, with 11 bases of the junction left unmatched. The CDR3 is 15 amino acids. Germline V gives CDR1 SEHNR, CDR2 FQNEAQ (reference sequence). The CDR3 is CASSFLTGWGGGYTF. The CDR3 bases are TGTGCCAGCAGCTTCCTGACAGGGTGGGGTGGTGGCTACACCTTC.

The CDR3 region is CASSQGQGYSNQPQHF. The CDR3 DNA sequence: TGTGCCAGCAGCCAAGGACAGGGCTATAGCAATCAGCCCCAGCATTTT. V gene TRBV3-1 (or the pseudogene TRBV3-2) combines with J gene TRBJ1-5; TRBD1 matches at 7 bases. J lost 0 bases, V lost 1 base, and 3 bases had no gene match. The CDR3 has 16 residues. CDR1 and CDR2 from the germline V gene are LGHDT and YNNKEL (reference sequence).

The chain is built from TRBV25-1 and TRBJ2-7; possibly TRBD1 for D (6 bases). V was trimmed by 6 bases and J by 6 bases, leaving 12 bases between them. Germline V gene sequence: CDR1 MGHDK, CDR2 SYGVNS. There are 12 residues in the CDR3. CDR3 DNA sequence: TGTGCCAGCAGGCAAACAGGGCGCGAGCAGTACTTC. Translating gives CASRQTGREQYF.

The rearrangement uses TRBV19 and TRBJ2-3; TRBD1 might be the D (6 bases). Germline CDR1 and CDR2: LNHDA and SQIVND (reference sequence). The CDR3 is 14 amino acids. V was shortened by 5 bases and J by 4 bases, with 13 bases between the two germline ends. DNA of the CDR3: TGTGCCAGTAGTGACTTACAGGGCCCAGATACGCAGTATTTT. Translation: CASSDLQGPDTQYF.

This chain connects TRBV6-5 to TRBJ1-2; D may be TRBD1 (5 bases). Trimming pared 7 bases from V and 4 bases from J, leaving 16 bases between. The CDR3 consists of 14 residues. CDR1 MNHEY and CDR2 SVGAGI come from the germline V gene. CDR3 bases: TGTGCCAGCACCCCTGGTGGGGCCATCTATGGCTACACCTTC. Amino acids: CASTPGGAIYGYTF.

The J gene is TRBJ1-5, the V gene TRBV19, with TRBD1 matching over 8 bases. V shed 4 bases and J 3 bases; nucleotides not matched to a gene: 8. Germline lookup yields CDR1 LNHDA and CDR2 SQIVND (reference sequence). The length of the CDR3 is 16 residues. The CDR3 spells CASSTLGTGNNQPQHF. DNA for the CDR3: TGTGCCAGTAGTACCTTGGGGACAGGTAACAATCAGCCCCAGCATTTT.

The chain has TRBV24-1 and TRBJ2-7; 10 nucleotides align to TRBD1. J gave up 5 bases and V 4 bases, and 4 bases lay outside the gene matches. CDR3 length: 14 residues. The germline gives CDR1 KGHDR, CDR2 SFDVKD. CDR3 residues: CATSEGQGTDEQYF. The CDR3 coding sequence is TGTGCCACCAGTGAGGGACAGGGGACGGACGAGCAGTACTTC.